This T cell receptor (beta chain) is from a study of blood T cell repertoires in COVID-19. Assay: immunoSEQ multiplex PCR; the TCRdb copy retains only in-frame clones and omits some. The sample consists of 390,000 or so clones, 86% of them appearing once. The germline CDR1 and CDR2 sequences are SEHNR and FQNEAQ (reference sequence). V was shortened by 2 bases and J by 8 bases, with 15 bases between the two germline ends. The CDR3 consists of 14 residues. Material: peripheral blood. V is TRBV7-9 and J is TRBJ1-2; tentatively, D is TRBD1 (6 bases). The source of this sequence is a woman in her twenties or thirties with active or convalescent COVID-19. The CDR3 loop reads CASSLSGDTAGYTF. The DNA for the CDR3 is TGTGCCAGCAGCTTATCAGGGGATACGGCCGGCTACACCTTC.